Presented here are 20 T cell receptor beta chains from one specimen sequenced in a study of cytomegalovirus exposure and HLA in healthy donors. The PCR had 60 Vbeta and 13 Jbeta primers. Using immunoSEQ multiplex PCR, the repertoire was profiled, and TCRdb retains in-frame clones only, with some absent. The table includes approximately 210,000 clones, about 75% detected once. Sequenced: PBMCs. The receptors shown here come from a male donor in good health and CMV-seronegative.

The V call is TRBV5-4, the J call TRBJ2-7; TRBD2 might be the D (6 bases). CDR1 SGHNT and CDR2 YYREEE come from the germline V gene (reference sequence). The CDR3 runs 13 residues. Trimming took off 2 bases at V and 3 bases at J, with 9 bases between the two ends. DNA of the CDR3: TGTGCCAGCAGCTTAACAGCGGGCTACGAGCAGTACTTC. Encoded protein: CASSLTAGYEQYF.

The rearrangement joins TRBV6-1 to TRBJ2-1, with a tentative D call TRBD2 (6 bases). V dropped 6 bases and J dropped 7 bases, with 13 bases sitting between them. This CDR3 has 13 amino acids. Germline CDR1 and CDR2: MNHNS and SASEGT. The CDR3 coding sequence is TGTGCCAGCAGGAAGACTAGTACGAATGAGCAGTTCTTC. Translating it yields CASRKTSTNEQFF.

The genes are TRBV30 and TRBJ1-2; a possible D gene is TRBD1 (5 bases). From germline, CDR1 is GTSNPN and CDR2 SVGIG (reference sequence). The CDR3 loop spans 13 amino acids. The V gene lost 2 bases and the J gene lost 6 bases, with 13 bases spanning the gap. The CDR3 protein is CAWSNQGWDGYTF. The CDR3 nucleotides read TGTGCCTGGAGTAATCAGGGTTGGGATGGCTACACCTTC.

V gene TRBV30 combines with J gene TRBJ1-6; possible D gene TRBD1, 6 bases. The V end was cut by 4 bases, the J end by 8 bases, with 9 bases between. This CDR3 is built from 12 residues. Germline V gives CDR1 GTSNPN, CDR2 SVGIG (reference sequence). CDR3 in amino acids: CAWNRVDSPLHF. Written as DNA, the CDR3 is TGTGCCTGGAACAGGGTTGATTCACCCCTCCACTTT.

CDR3 DNA sequence: TGTGCCAGCAGCTTACTCGAGGAGAACGAGCAGTACTTC. As protein: CASSLLEENEQYF. The V call is TRBV7-9, the J call TRBJ2-7; the D is unclear. Germline values: CDR1 SEHNR, CDR2 FQNEAQ (reference sequence). The CDR3 is 13 residues long. The germline V and J ends were trimmed by 2 bases and 5 bases, with 10 bases remaining between them. The whole variable domain, filled in from reference TRBV7-9 and TRBJ2-7, reads DTGVSQNPRHKITKRGQNVTFRCDPISEHNRLYWYRQTLGQGPEFLTYFQNEAQLEKSRLLSDRFSAERPKGSFSTLEIQRTEQGDSAMYLCASSLLEENEQYFGPGTRLTVT.

The CDR3 bases are TGTGCCAGCAGTTACGTAGGGACAAACTACGAGCAGTACTTC. Amino acid sequence: CASSYVGTNYEQYF. This chain links TRBV6-5 with TRBJ2-7; weak D call: TRBD1 (6 bases). Trimming removed 2 bases at V and 3 bases at J, with 11 bases between. CDR1 is MNHEY, CDR2 SVGAGI, per germline. This CDR3 region has 14 residues.

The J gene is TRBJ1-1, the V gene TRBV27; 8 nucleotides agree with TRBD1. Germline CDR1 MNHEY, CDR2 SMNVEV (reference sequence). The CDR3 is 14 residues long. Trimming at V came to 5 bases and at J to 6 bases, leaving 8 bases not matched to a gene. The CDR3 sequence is CASSARKTGAEAFF. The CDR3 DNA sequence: TGTGCCAGCAGTGCAAGAAAGACAGGGGCTGAAGCTTTCTTT.

CDR3 protein: CASSSVANEELFF. The CDR3 bases are TGTGCCAGCAGCTCAGTAGCCAACGAGGAGCTGTTTTTT. This chain joins TRBV11-2 and TRBJ2-2; no reliable D call. V gave up 4 bases and J gave up 10 bases, with 13 bases separating them. CDR1 and CDR2 (germline): SGHAT, FQNNGV. The CDR3 sequence is 13 residues long.

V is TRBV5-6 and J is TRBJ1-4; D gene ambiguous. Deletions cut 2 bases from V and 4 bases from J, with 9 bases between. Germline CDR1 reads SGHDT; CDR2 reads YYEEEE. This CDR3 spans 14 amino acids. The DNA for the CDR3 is TGTGCCAGCAGCTTACTTCGGGTTAATGAAAAACTGTTTTTT. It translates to CASSLLRVNEKLFF. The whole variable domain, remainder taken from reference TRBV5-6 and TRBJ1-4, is DAGVTQSPTHLIKTRGQQVTLRCSPKSGHDTVSWYQQALGQGPQFIFQYYEEEERQRGNFPDRFSGHQFPNYSSELNVNALLLGDSALYLCASSLLRVNEKLFFGSGTQLSVL.

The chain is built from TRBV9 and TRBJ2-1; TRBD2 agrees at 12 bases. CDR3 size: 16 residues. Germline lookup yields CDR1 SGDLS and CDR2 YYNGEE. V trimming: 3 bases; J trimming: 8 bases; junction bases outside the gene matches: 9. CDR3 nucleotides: TGTGCCAGCAGCGCCGAGACTAGCGGGAGCGTATATGAGCAGTTCTTC. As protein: CASSAETSGSVYEQFF.

In DNA, the CDR3 is TGTGCCAGCAGTGTTGACAGGGATGGCTACACCTTC. Translating it yields CASSVDRDGYTF. The V and J genes are TRBV2 and TRBJ1-2, with 7 bases that match TRBD1. J was trimmed by 6 bases and V by 4 bases; bases with no gene match: 2. This CDR3 is 12 amino acids long. The germline V gene encodes CDR1 SNHLY and CDR2 FYNNEI.

CDR3 coding DNA: TGCGCCAGCAGCTTGGAGGGGGGGGCTCCCTACGAGCAGTACTTC. Its protein product is CASSLEGGAPYEQYF. The chain is built from TRBV5-1 and TRBJ2-7; tentative D call: TRBD2 (7 bases). The CDR3 loop spans 15 amino acids. The germline CDR1 and CDR2 sequences are SGHRS and YFSETQ. V shed 0 bases and J shed 2 bases, with 12 bases lying between them. Filled out from reference TRBV5-1 and TRBJ2-7, the complete variable domain reads KAGVTQTPRYLIKTRGQQVTLSCSPISGHRSVSWYQQTPGQGLQFLFEYFSETQRNKGNFPGRFSGRQFSNSRSEMNVSTLELGDSALYLCASSLEGGAPYEQYFGPGTRLTVT.

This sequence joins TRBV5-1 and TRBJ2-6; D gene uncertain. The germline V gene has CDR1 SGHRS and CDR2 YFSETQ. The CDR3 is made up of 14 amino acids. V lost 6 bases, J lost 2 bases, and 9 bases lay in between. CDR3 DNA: TGCGCCAGCATCCTCACGGCTGGGGCCAACGTCCTGACTTTC. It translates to CASILTAGANVLTF.

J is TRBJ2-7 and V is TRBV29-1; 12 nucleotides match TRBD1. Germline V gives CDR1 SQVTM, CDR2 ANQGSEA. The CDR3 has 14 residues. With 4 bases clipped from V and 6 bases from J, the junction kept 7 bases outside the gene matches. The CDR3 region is CSVVGGQGASEQYF. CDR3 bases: TGCAGCGTTGTGGGGGGACAGGGGGCGTCCGAGCAGTACTTC.

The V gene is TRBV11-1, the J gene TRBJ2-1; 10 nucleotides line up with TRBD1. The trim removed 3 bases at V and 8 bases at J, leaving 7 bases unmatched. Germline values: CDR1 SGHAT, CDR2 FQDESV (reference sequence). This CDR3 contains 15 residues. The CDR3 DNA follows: TGTGCCAGCAGCTTTCGGGACAGGGGTGCCGATGAGCAGTTCTTC. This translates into CASSFRDRGADEQFF.

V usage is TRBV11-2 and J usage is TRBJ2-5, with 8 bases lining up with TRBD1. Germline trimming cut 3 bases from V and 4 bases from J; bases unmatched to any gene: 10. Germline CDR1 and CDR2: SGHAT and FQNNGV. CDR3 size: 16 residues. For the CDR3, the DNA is TGTGCCAGCAGCTTTCAATACAGGGGGACGCGAGAGACCCAGTACTTC. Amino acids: CASSFQYRGTRETQYF.

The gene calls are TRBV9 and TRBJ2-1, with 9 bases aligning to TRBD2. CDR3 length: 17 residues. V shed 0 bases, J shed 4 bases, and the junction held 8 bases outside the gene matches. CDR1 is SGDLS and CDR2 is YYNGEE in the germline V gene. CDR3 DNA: TGTGCCAGCAGCGTAGGTAGAGCGGGGGGCTCTTACAATGAGCAGTTCTTC. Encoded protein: CASSVGRAGGSYNEQFF.

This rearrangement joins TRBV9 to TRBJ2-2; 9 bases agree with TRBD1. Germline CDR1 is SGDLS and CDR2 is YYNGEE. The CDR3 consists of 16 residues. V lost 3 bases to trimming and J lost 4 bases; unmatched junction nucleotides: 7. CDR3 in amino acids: CASSEPRTGVTGELFF. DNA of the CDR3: TGTGCCAGCAGCGAACCTCGGACAGGGGTCACCGGGGAGCTGTTTTTT.

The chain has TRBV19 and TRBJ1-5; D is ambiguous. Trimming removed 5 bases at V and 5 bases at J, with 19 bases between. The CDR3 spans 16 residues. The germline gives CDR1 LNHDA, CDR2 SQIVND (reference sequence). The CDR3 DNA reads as TGTGCCAGTAGTTCAGAACAGAAGATTTCTTATCAGCCCCAGCATTTT. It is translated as CASSSEQKISYQPQHF.

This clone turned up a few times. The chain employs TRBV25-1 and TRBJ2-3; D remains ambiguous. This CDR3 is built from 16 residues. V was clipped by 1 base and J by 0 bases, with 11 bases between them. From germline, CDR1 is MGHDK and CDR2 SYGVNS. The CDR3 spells CASSESRRLSTDTQYF. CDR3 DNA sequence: TGTGCCAGCAGTGAATCCCGGCGGCTGAGCACAGATACGCAGTATTTT.